The rows below give T cell receptor beta chains drawn from one sample of a study of blood T cell repertoires in COVID-19. Generated by immunoSEQ multiplex PCR, the TCRdb table keeps only in-frame clones and is missing some. The data hold 210,000 or so clones, with about 85% observed a single time. The sequenced material came from PBMCs or T cells enriched from blood (not recorded which). Every receptor here comes from a man in his thirties or forties who had recovered from COVID-19. CDR3s include the opening cysteine and the closing phenylalanine or tryptophan. D genes are given only for firm matches. The size field is filled for only some rows; it gives once, few, many or a size class.

TRBV29-1,few,-,TRBJ1-2,TGCAGCGTCGCTAGTAGGAGGTTGGCTAACTATGGCTACACCTTC,CSVASRRLANYGYTF
TRBV25-1,-,-,TRBJ2-5,TGTGCCAGCAGTGCACCTCGGGTTCGGGAGACCCAGTACTTC,CASSAPRVRETQYF
TRBV29-1,-,-,TRBJ1-2,TGCAGCGTTCACACGCAGGGGAGAGGCGGCTATGGCTACACCTTC,CSVHTQGRGGYGYTF
TRBV10-3,-,-,TRBJ1-2,TGTGCCATCAGTGAGGGTAGGGCGGGTGGCTACACCTTC,CAISEGRAGGYTF
TRBV11-2,-,-,TRBJ1-1,TGTGCCAGCAGCTCGCCATCTACAGGGCATCTGGAAGCTTTCTTT,CASSSPSTGHLEAFF
TRBV18,-,TRBD1,TRBJ2-1,TGTGCCAGCTCCGAACAGGGGGCGGGCAATGAGCAGTTCTTC,CASSEQGAGNEQFF
TRBV2,-,-,TRBJ1-2,TGTGCCAGCAGTCGTCAGGACAGCCCCATAGATGGCTACACCTTC,CASSRQDSPIDGYTF
TRBV6-6,-,-,TRBJ2-2,TGTGCCAGCAGTCTACCCGCCACCTCCGGACAGTCCTCGAACACCGGGGAGCTGTTTTTT,CASSLPATSGQSSNTGELFF
TRBV6-4,-,-,TRBJ2-3,TGTGCCAGCAGTGACCGTGGCGGGGAGCATCCGGGTACGCAGTATTTT,CASSDRGGEHPGTQYF
TRBV2,-,-,TRBJ2-1,TGTGCCAGCAGCCCGAGGGGGTTTGAGCAGTTCTTC,CASSPRGFEQFF
TRBV19,once,-,TRBJ1-1,TGTGCCAGTAGTATAGGGCCAGGGTCCGGGGAAGCTTTCTTT,CASSIGPGSGEAFF
TRBV25-1,-,TRBD2,TRBJ2-1,TGTGCCAGCAGTGAAATTACTTTAGCGGGCCAGTTCTTC,CASSEITLAGQFF
TRBV19,few,TRBD1,TRBJ2-5,TGTGCCAGTAGTACCGCTACCGGGACAGGGGCAGGGGAGACCCAGTACTTC,CASSTATGTGAGETQYF
TRBV11-2,-,-,TRBJ2-7,TGTGCCAGCAGGGACCTACTCGGAGGATCCTACGAGCAGTACTTC,CASRDLLGGSYEQYF
TRBV10-1,-,-,TRBJ1-5,TGCGCCAGCAGATGGACAGTCCGCCGGCGCGCGCCCCAGCATTTT,CASRWTVRRRAPQHF
TRBV3-1/TRBV3-2,-,TRBD1,TRBJ1-4,TGTGCCAGCAGCCGAGGCAGGGGGCGAGAAAAACTGTTTTTT,CASSRGRGREKLFF
TRBV27,-,TRBD1,TRBJ2-1,TGTGCCAGCAGTTTACCGGGACAGGGCTACAATGAGCAGTTCTTC,CASSLPGQGYNEQFF
TRBV5-5,few,-,TRBJ2-3,TGTGCCAGCAGCTTTCTGGATACGCAGTATTTT,CASSFLDTQYF
TRBV5-1,-,TRBD1,TRBJ2-5,TGCGCCAGCAGCTCGCCGTTACAGGGGCCTTACCAAGAGACCCAGTACTTC,CASSSPLQGPYQETQYF
TRBV5-1,-,-,TRBJ2-1,TGCGCCAGCAGCTTGGAAGACGGGGACAATGAGCAGTTCTTC,CASSLEDGDNEQFF
TRBV11-3,-,-,TRBJ2-7,TGTGCCAGCAGCTTGTCTGGGGCAACCTACGAGCAGTACTTC,CASSLSGATYEQYF
TRBV18,-,-,TRBJ2-5,TGTGCCAGCTCTAAAAACAGGTACCAAGAGACCCAGTACTTC,CASSKNRYQETQYF
TRBV18,-,TRBD1,TRBJ2-7,TGTGCCAGCTCACCACTCAGGGACAGCTACTACGAGCAGTACTTC,CASSPLRDSYYEQYF
TRBV7-8,-,-,TRBJ2-3,TGTGCCAGCAGCCCCTTCACAGATACGCAGTATTTT,CASSPFTDTQYF
TRBV28,once,-,TRBJ1-3,TGTGCCAGCATCGGAGGCGGAAACACCATATATTTT,CASIGGGNTIYF
TRBV28,-,-,TRBJ2-1,TGTGCCAGCAGGGACAGCAAAAATGAGCAGTTCTTC,CASRDSKNEQFF
TRBV14,-,TRBD1,TRBJ2-1,TGTGCCAGCAGCCAATGGGGACAGACCCATGAGCAGTTCTTC,CASSQWGQTHEQFF
TRBV11-3,-,-,TRBJ2-6,TGTGCCAGCAGCTTCATCTTGCAGGGGAGTTCTGGGGCCAACGTCCTGACTTTC,CASSFILQGSSGANVLTF
TRBV12-5,-,-,TRBJ2-3,TGTGCTAGTGGTTTTGGTAGCCTGAACACAGATACGCAGTATTTT,CASGFGSLNTDTQYF
TRBV5-1,-,TRBD1,TRBJ1-1,TGCGCCAGCAGCTTGCAGGGGGACACTGAAGCTTTCTTT,CASSLQGDTEAFF
TRBV7-9,-,TRBD2,TRBJ2-1,TGTGCCAGCAGCGTCGGGGGGGCGCCGAATGAGCAGTTCTTC,CASSVGGAPNEQFF
TRBV24-1,-,TRBD1,TRBJ1-2,TGTGCCACCAGTGAGCGGACGGGACAGGACTATGGCTACACCTTC,CATSERTGQDYGYTF
TRBV6-5,few,TRBD1,TRBJ1-1,TGTGCCAGCAGTTTCCTAGGGACAGACCGGTCTGAAGCTTTCTTT,CASSFLGTDRSEAFF
TRBV2,-,TRBD2,TRBJ2-3,TGTGCCACCCGACTAGCGGGAGGCACAGATACGCAGTATTTT,CATRLAGGTDTQYF
TRBV7-2,-,-,TRBJ1-1,TGTGCCAGCAGCTTGGTCAGAGGGACATTCATGAACACTGAAGCTTTCTTT,CASSLVRGTFMNTEAFF
TRBV10-3,-,TRBD1,TRBJ2-2,TGTGCCATCAGCGGAGACTCCAGGACAGGGACGTATGCCGGGGAGCTGTTTTTT,CAISGDSRTGTYAGELFF
TRBV3-1/TRBV3-2,few,-,TRBJ2-2,TGTGCCAGCAGCCACTCGGGGACCGGGGAGCTGTTTTTT,CASSHSGTGELFF
TRBV19,-,TRBD1,TRBJ1-1,TGTGCCAGTACTTACGTACAGGGGTGGAACACTGAAGCTTTCTTT,CASTYVQGWNTEAFF
TRBV5-4,-,-,TRBJ1-2,TGTGCCAGCAGCTTAGGGTCAGGCGGGATCATCTATGGCTACACCTTC,CASSLGSGGIIYGYTF
TRBV28,-,-,TRBJ1-1,TGTGCCAGCAGTGAACGGGGGTTAGCTGAAGCTTTCTTT,CASSERGLAEAFF
TRBV5-1,-,TRBD2,TRBJ2-3,TGCGCCAGCAGCGGACTAGCGGGGGGGAGCGATACGCAGTATTTT,CASSGLAGGSDTQYF
TRBV7-9,-,-,TRBJ1-2,TGTGCCAGCAGCTCTGAGAGGCCTAACTATGGCTACACCTTC,CASSSERPNYGYTF
TRBV5-1,few,-,TRBJ2-7,TGCGCCAGTAGTAACAGGGTTGGCGGCGAGCAGTACTTC,CASSNRVGGEQYF
TRBV11-2,once,-,TRBJ2-5,TGTGCCAGCAGCCGCGGGACAGAGCAAGAGACCCAGTACTTC,CASSRGTEQETQYF
TRBV6-1,-,-,TRBJ1-5,TGTGCCAGCAGTGAAGTGGGAGGCACTGCGGGTCAGCCCCAGCATTTT,CASSEVGGTAGQPQHF
TRBV5-1,-,TRBD2,TRBJ2-7,TGCGCCAGCAGCTTGTCCGGGAGGTTATACGAGCAGTACTTC,CASSLSGRLYEQYF
TRBV7-2,-,TRBD2,TRBJ2-5,TGTGCCAGCAGCCCGAGCGGGGCCTGGGAGACCCAGTACTTC,CASSPSGAWETQYF
TRBV7-3,-,-,TRBJ1-1,TGTGCCAGTAGCCGGAGGGCGGACACTGAAGCTTTCTTT,CASSRRADTEAFF
TRBV7-9,-,-,TRBJ2-2,TGTGCCAGCAGTCCACTCGGTCGTATCACCGGGGAGCTGTTTTTT,CASSPLGRITGELFF
TRBV30,-,-,TRBJ1-3,TGTGCCTGGAGTGTACCGACAGGCTCTGGAAACACCATATATTTT,CAWSVPTGSGNTIYF
TRBV5-4,-,-,TRBJ2-7,TGTGCCAGCAGCCACCTTACAGGGTTCGAGCAGTACTTC,CASSHLTGFEQYF